This T cell receptor beta chain appears in the sequencing data of a study of T cell responses to AZD1222 COVID-19 vaccine. Study summary: Analyses pooled second doses at about 4 or about 12 weeks. Study-level findings and limits: Regions 160-218 and 743-854 dominated among vaccine-associated CD4 TCRs spanning spike. Spike-specific TCR breadth and depth rose after two AZD1222 doses.

About this clone: Its cognate antigen is unknown.

Germline loops: CDR1 WSHSY, CDR2 SAAADI. V shed 5 bases and J shed 0 bases, with 19 bases lying between them. CDR3 length: 17 amino acids. Sequencing was performed with immunoSEQ multiplex PCR; in TCRdb, only in-frame clones are kept and a portion is missing. The top ten clones hold roughly 22% of a sample with roughly 71,000 clones, 85% of them seen once. The sequencing used peripheral blood, collected on day 0 of AZD1222 vaccination. The chain is built from TRBV10-2 and TRBJ1-1, with a weak D call TRBD1 (6 bases). The clonotype originates from an adult in good health. Written as DNA, the CDR3 is TGCGCCAGCAGTCCCGCGGACAGAATCCTTATGAACACTGAAGCTTTCTTT. Amino acids: CASSPADRILMNTEAFF.